What follows are 11 T cell receptor beta chains derived from one specimen sequenced in a study of Ad26.COV2.S vaccination and SARS-CoV-2 variants. Treatment noted: some 20 received Ad26.COV2.S at low or high dose, single or two shots; about five received placebo; per-sample allocation not given. All samples were drawn on day 63, counting from the first vaccine or placebo injection. TCRdb's copy holds only in-frame clones and misses some; the assay was immunoSEQ multiplex PCR. The data hold over 400,000 clones, with 80% to 95% observed a single time. The material sequenced was peripheral blood, taken in a trial of Ad26.COV2.S vaccine versus placebo. The receptors originated from a person aged 18-60 years who received the Ad26.COV2.S COVID-19 vaccine or a placebo.

V and J are TRBV4-2 and TRBJ2-7; 11 bases are a match to TRBD1. This CDR3 has 16 residues. Trimming at V came to 4 bases and at J to 1 base, leaving 6 bases not matched to a gene. Per germline, CDR1 LGHNA and CDR2 YNFKEQ. The CDR3 DNA reads as TGTGCCAGCAGCCCCCAGGGACAGGGGGGTTCCTACGAGCAGTACTTC. Encoded protein: CASSPQGQGGSYEQYF.

In this sample, this clone turned up a few times. The V gene is TRBV9, the J gene TRBJ2-2; no definite D call. Looked up from germline, CDR1 is SGDLS and CDR2 is YYNGEE. This CDR3 is built from 12 residues. Between the trimmed V and J ends, which lost 0 bases and 7 bases, there was a span of 4 bases. In DNA, the CDR3 is TGTGCCAGCAGCGTAGAAGGCGGGGAGCTGTTTTTT. This sequence encodes CASSVEGGELFF.

This clone is a singleton in its sample. This chain links TRBV6-5 with TRBJ2-1, with D perhaps TRBD1 (5 bases). CDR1 and CDR2 from the germline V gene are MNHEY and SVGAGI. The CDR3 runs 15 residues. Trimming removed 2 bases at V and 2 bases at J, with 10 bases between. CDR3 sequence: CASSYGAPPYNEQFF. As DNA, the CDR3 is TGTGCCAGCAGTTACGGGGCGCCCCCCTACAATGAGCAGTTCTTC.

This clone was picked up a small number of times. The chain joins TRBV5-4 to TRBJ2-7, with D perhaps TRBD1 or TRBD2 (5 bases each). Germline V gene sequence: CDR1 SGHNT, CDR2 YYREEE (reference sequence). The CDR3 has 15 amino acids. V dropped 4 bases and J dropped 3 bases, with 17 bases sitting between them. The DNA for the CDR3 is TGTGCCAGCAGCCTTGGGACCGAAGTTGGCTACGAGCAGTACTTC. Protein sequence: CASSLGTEVGYEQYF.

This clone has only one observation. The gene calls are TRBV18 and TRBJ2-7; D is perhaps TRBD1 (6 bases). The CDR3 covers 17 residues. Germline CDR1 reads KGHSH; CDR2 reads LQKENI. With 6 bases removed from V and 0 bases from J, the gap between germline ends came to 21 bases. The CDR3 nucleotides are TGTGCCAGCTCCCAAGTAGAGACAGGTTCCAACTCCTACGAGCAGTACTTC. Translation gives CASSQVETGSNSYEQYF.

This rearrangement joins TRBV6-5 to TRBJ2-7; TRBD2 might be the D (5 bases). The length of the CDR3 is 15 residues. Trimming pared 8 bases from V and 6 bases from J, leaving 23 bases between. CDR1 and CDR2 from the germline V gene are MNHEY and SVGAGI. The CDR3: CASFEAPGRAGEQYF. DNA for the CDR3: TGTGCCAGCTTCGAAGCTCCTGGACGGGCGGGCGAGCAGTACTTC.

This chain uses TRBV13 with TRBJ2-7; TRBD1 matches 8 bases. Germline V gene lookup returns CDR1 PRHDT and CDR2 FYEKMQ (reference sequence). CDR3 length: 12 amino acids. Unmatched junction bases numbered 7, after V lost 3 bases and J lost 12 bases. The CDR3 bases are TGTGCCAGCAGCTTGACCCAACAGGGGGTGTACTTC. This gives the protein CASSLTQQGVYF.

CDR3: CASSQTGLAGGEQYF. DNA for the CDR3: TGTGCCAGCAGCCAGACGGGACTAGCGGGAGGCGAGCAGTACTTC. The genes are TRBV3-1 (or the pseudogene TRBV3-2) and TRBJ2-7; TRBD2 aligns across 15 bases. This CDR3 contains 15 residues. The V and J ends lost 3 bases and 6 bases, in that order; junction bases with no gene match: 3. Germline CDR1 is LGHDT and CDR2 is YNNKEL (reference sequence).

The chain couples TRBV7-9 to TRBJ2-1; no clear D gene. In germline, CDR1 is SEHNR, CDR2 FQNEAQ (reference sequence). The germline V and J ends were trimmed by 1 base and 13 bases, with 11 bases remaining between them. CDR3 length: 12 amino acids. CDR3 in DNA: TGTGCCAGCAGCTTAGGGAGTCAGGCACAGTTCTTC. As protein: CASSLGSQAQFF. Together with reference TRBV7-9 and TRBJ2-1, the CDR3 gives the full variable domain: DTGVSQNPRHKITKRGQNVTFRCDPISEHNRLYWYRQTLGQGPEFLTYFQNEAQLEKSRLLSDRFSAERPKGSFSTLEIQRTEQGDSAMYLCASSLGSQAQFFGPGTRLTVL.

The chain carries TRBV19 and TRBJ1-1, with 7 bases that match TRBD1. CDR1 and CDR2 (germline): LNHDA, SQIVND (reference sequence). V lost 3 bases, J lost 2 bases, and 6 bases stayed unmatched. CDR3 size: 15 residues. The DNA of the CDR3 is TGTGCCAGTAGTATCTCCGGGACAGCTAACACTGAAGCTTTCTTT. Translated, it gives CASSISGTANTEAFF.

This rearrangement joins TRBV5-6 to TRBJ2-5, with TRBD2 as a possible D gene (5 bases). This CDR3 is built from 14 residues. The ends were cut back, 4 bases at V and 4 bases at J, with 14 bases in the middle. CDR1 is SGHDT and CDR2 is YYEEEE in the germline V gene. The CDR3 is CASSEAAQLETQYF. The CDR3 nucleotides read TGTGCCAGCAGCGAAGCGGCTCAGCTAGAGACCCAGTACTTC.